One sample yielded the 3 T cell receptor beta chains listed below, sequenced in a study of blood T cell repertoires in COVID-19. Using immunoSEQ multiplex PCR, the repertoire was profiled, and TCRdb retains in-frame clones only, with some absent. The sample holds fewer than 200,000 clones; around four fifths are singletons and the top ten take around 4.3%. Sequences were obtained from PBMCs or T cells enriched from blood (not recorded which). These receptors were obtained from a woman aged 45 to 65 who had recovered from COVID-19.

V is TRBV7-9 and J is TRBJ2-2; 8 bases are shared with TRBD1. The CDR3 contains 13 residues. Trimming at V came to 4 bases and at J to 6 bases, leaving 1 base not matched to a gene. CDR1 is SEHNR, CDR2 FQNEAQ, per germline (reference sequence). The CDR3 loop is CASSSQGAGELFF. CDR3 in DNA: TGTGCCAGCAGCTCACAGGGGGCCGGGGAGCTGTTTTTT.

The V and J genes are TRBV4-1 and TRBJ1-1, with no clear D. CDR3 length: 14 amino acids. Trimming stripped 3 bases from V and 6 bases from J, with 14 bases between. Per the germline V gene, CDR1 is MGHRA and CDR2 is YSYEKL. The CDR3 loop reads CASSQMKGGSEAFF. The CDR3 nucleotides are TGCGCCAGCAGCCAGATGAAGGGAGGGTCTGAAGCTTTCTTT.

This clone has a handful of counts. The chain couples TRBV7-9 to TRBJ1-4, with 7 bases identical to TRBD1. Germline loops: CDR1 SEHNR, CDR2 FQNEAQ (reference sequence). Trimming cost V 5 bases and J 8 bases; bases outside gene matches: 8. This CDR3 is built from 14 residues. This CDR3 is CASSPARDSEKLFF. CDR3 coding DNA: TGTGCCAGCAGCCCAGCCCGGGACAGCGAAAAACTGTTTTTT.